Listed below are T cell receptor beta chains from one sample, sequenced in a study of shared clonotypes between healthy human individuals. Sequenced by immunoSEQ multiplex PCR; TCRdb stores in-frame clones only, minus some. The repertoire holds 2 million to 3 million clones, with roughly 93% as singletons. Sequencing used naive CD4+ T cells from PBMCs. The receptors originated from a man aged 18 to 29 in good health. Some clones in this sample may be carry-over from other donors' samples. The CDR3 runs from the conserved cysteine through the conserved F or W. A D gene is named only where the DNA matches it firmly. Clone size is shown for a subset of rows, as once, few, many or a class of expanded clone.

>.|TRBJ2-5|TRBV7-2|.
TGTGCCAGCAGCCCTAGGGGGATCCAAGAGACCCAGTACTTC
CASSPRGIQETQYF
>.|TRBJ2-1|TRBV7-2|.
TGTGCCAGCAGCTTATCGATTAGCTACCCCTACAATGAGCAGTTCTTC
CASSLSISYPYNEQFF
>.|TRBJ2-1|TRBV7-3|TRBD2
TGTGCCAGCAGCCTGGGACTAGCGGGAGGCAATGAGCAGTTCTTC
CASSLGLAGGNEQFF
>.|TRBJ1-4|TRBV5-1|.
TGCGCCAGCAGCTTGTCGCCGGTCCGGAGCGGTAATGAAAAACTGTTTTTT
CASSLSPVRSGNEKLFF
>.|TRBJ2-7|TRBV6-5|.
TGTGCCAGCAGTGAGGTAGCGGTGGCGTCCGAGCAGTACTTC
CASSEVAVASEQYF
>.|TRBJ1-5|TRBV28|.
TGTGCCAGCAGTTTATCCGGAGGGAACAATCAGCCCCAGCATTTT
CASSLSGGNNQPQHF
>.|TRBJ2-1|TRBV5-6|.
TGTGCCAGCAGCTTGAACCCCGGTGGGGTAACGGGGGAGCAGTTCTTC
CASSLNPGGVTGEQFF
>.|TRBJ1-5|TRBV30|.
TGTGCCTGGAGTGTACTCGGACGGGGGAATCAGCCCCAGCATTTT
CAWSVLGRGNQPQHF
>.|TRBJ1-6|TRBV4-2|.
TGTGCCAGCAGCCACCCCGCGGGGAATTCACCCCTCCACTTT
CASSHPAGNSPLHF
>.|TRBJ1-1|TRBV5-1|.
TGCGCCAGCAGCTTGTTTGGGGACACTGAAGCTTTCTTT
CASSLFGDTEAFF
>.|TRBJ2-7|TRBV28|.
TGTGCCAGCAGTACAGGGTTTCTGTACTTC
CASSTGFLYF
>.|TRBJ1-2|TRBV7-2|.
TGTGCCAGCAGCCCCGGTGTCAACTATGGCTACACCTTC
CASSPGVNYGYTF
>.|TRBJ1-2|TRBV30|TRBD1
TGTGCCTGGACTGAGGGGGCGGGTGGCTACACCTTC
CAWTEGAGGYTF
>.|TRBJ1-5|TRBV19|.
TGTGCCAGTAGTCTCCGGACGGCAAATAGCAATCAGCCCCAGCATTTT
CASSLRTANSNQPQHF
>.|TRBJ1-3|TRBV10-3|TRBD1
TGTGCCATCACCCAGGGACAGGGTGTTGGAAACACCATATATTTT
CAITQGQGVGNTIYF
>once|TRBJ2-3|TRBV6-1|TRBD2
TGTGCCAGCACAACACTAGCGGGAGTAAGCTATACGCAGTATTTT
CASTTLAGVSYTQYF
>.|TRBJ2-1|TRBV19|TRBD2
TGTGCCAGTAGTATGGCCAGCGGGGCCCCCTATGAGCAGTTCTTC
CASSMASGAPYEQFF
>.|TRBJ1-2|TRBV28|.
TGTGCCAGCAGTTTATGGGGGGGAGGGAAGAGCGACTATGGCTACACCTTC
CASSLWGGGKSDYGYTF
>once|TRBJ2-5|TRBV7-6|.
TGTGCCAGCAGCTTGCCCAGAGACCAAGAGACCCAGTACTTC
CASSLPRDQETQYF
>once|TRBJ2-3|TRBV28|.
TGTGCCAGCAGTTTCTTGGTGTTAAGGAGGGGCACAGATACGCAGTATTTT
CASSFLVLRRGTDTQYF
>.|TRBJ1-2|TRBV5-6|.
TGTGCCAGCACCCCCCGGAGGGTTAACTATGGCTACACCTTC
CASTPRRVNYGYTF
>.|TRBJ2-1|TRBV4-3|.
TGCGCCAGCAGCCCGGCCGGGGGAATGGTCAATGAGCAGTTCTTC
CASSPAGGMVNEQFF
>.|TRBJ2-1|TRBV7-2|.
TGTGCCAGCTGGACGGATTCCTACAATGAGCAGTTCTTC
CASWTDSYNEQFF
>.|TRBJ2-5|TRBV10-3|.
TGTGCCATCAGTGTGGTCCGGAGCCAAGAGACCCAGTACTTC
CAISVVRSQETQYF
>.|TRBJ1-2|TRBV30|.
TGTGCCTGGTGGAAAGCTAACTATGGCTACACCTTC
CAWWKANYGYTF
>.|TRBJ1-5|TRBV2|TRBD1
TGTGCCAGCAGTATTGGACAGGGGGCCGGTCAGCCCCAGCATTTT
CASSIGQGAGQPQHF
>.|TRBJ2-7|TRBV7-2|.
TGTGCCAGCAGCTTAATGGAAGTATCTAGCTCCTACGAGCAGTACTTC
CASSLMEVSSSYEQYF
>.|TRBJ1-2|TRBV5-1|TRBD1
TGCGCCAGCAGCAGATCCGGGACAGAGTATGGCTACACCTTC
CASSRSGTEYGYTF
>.|TRBJ2-1|TRBV9|.
TGTGCCAGCAGCGGACCTTCCTACCCGAGCTACAATGAGCAGTTCTTC
CASSGPSYPSYNEQFF
>.|TRBJ2-1|TRBV9|TRBD1
TGTGCCAGCAGCCCCGTCGCCGTGGACAGGGGGTGGTTCTTC
CASSPVAVDRGWFF
>.|TRBJ1-4|TRBV28|.
TGTGCCAGCAGTTTACCCACCGACCGGGGACGACTGTTTTTT
CASSLPTDRGRLFF
>.|TRBJ1-1|TRBV28|.
TGTGCCAGCAGTTTCTGGGGGGACACTGAAGCTTTCTTT
CASSFWGDTEAFF
>.|TRBJ1-1|TRBV28|.
TGTGCCAGCAGTTCCCCGACAGGATTCACTGAAGCTTTCTTT
CASSSPTGFTEAFF
>.|TRBJ2-3|TRBV4-2|TRBD2
TGTGCCAGCGGTCCGGGACTAGCAAGGGAAGATACGCAGTATTTT
CASGPGLAREDTQYF
>.|TRBJ1-1|TRBV28|TRBD1
TGTGCCAGCAGTTTGGCAGGGGGGAACACTGAAGCTTTCTTT
CASSLAGGNTEAFF
>.|TRBJ2-1|TRBV19|TRBD2
TGTGCCAGTAAAGTGCAGAGGACTAGCGGGAGAGGGGGGAACAATGAGCAGTTCTTC
CASKVQRTSGRGGNNEQFF
>.|TRBJ2-3|TRBV10-3|.
TGTGCCATCGGTGCTGCCCTTGGGGGAGATACGCAGTATTTT
CAIGAALGGDTQYF
>.|TRBJ2-7|TRBV11-2|TRBD2
TGTGCCAGCAGCCTACGACGGGCTAGCGGGACGTACGAGCAGTACTTC
CASSLRRASGTYEQYF
>.|TRBJ2-1|TRBV29-1|TRBD2
TGCAGCGGGACTAGCGGGATGTATGAGCAGTTCTTC
CSGTSGMYEQFF